The entry below describes one T cell receptor beta chain. Antigen unknown. Three rounds of nested PCR, following a modified ARM-PCR protocol, produced the TCRbeta library. Via MiXCR, TCRdb re-called the multiplex PCR reads, giving one row per CDR3 protein. The sample carries around 100,000 distinct CDR3 sequences, 50% to 70% recorded once. The sample comes from a study of tumor and adjacent non-tumor tissue in lung cancer. Points from the study as a whole: Compared with tumor, normal lung showed significantly lower TCR diversity. Tumor TCR diversity, when higher, was linked to shorter survival. In normal lung, the top 100 clones were significantly more dominant than in tumor.

The germline V and J ends were trimmed by 8 bases and 10 bases, with 14 bases remaining between them. Germline lookup yields CDR1 MNHEY and CDR2 SVGEGT. This CDR3 is 11 amino acids long. The template was RNA from unsorted bulk tissue. More than 3 cm separated this lung sample from the edge of the tumor. The clonotype was recovered from a man aged 30 to 45 with non-small cell lung cancer. The sequenced sample was distant non-tumor lung tissue. The chain carries TRBV6-2 or TRBV6-3 and TRBJ1-1, with D unclear. CDR3 coding DNA: TGTGCCAGCTCAGCGGGCCTTGCAGCTTTCTTT. Translating it yields CASSAGLAAFF.